Following are 2 T cell receptor beta chains from one sample sequenced in a study of spatial heterogeneity in lung cancer. Stated time point: sample taken at primary tumor resection. A single record per CDR3 protein comes from TCRdb applying MiXCR to the 5' RACE reads. Found here are about 3,000 distinct CDR3 sequences, roughly a tenth of them singletons; the top ten hold approximately 12%. Findings and limits, study-wide: One measure, the expanded intratumoral alpha and beta TCR count, tracked tumor mutation counts.

Antigen specificity for these receptors is unknown. Sequences were derived from lung tumor tissue, sampled at surgery. These receptors came from a male donor with early-stage non-small cell lung cancer.

This clonotype is medium-sized within its sample. The chain joins TRBV7-2 to TRBJ2-3, with 14 bases aligning to TRBD2. CDR1 and CDR2 from the germline V gene are SGHTA and FQGNSA. The junction had 9 bases not matched to a gene; V was cut back by 5 bases and J by 8 bases. The CDR3 length is 16 residues. Here the CDR3 DNA reads TGTGCCAGCAGCGGAGGACTAGCGGGAGGTCGGCGTACGCAGTATTTT. Encoded protein: CASSGGLAGGRRTQYF.

This clonotype is deemed medium-sized. CDR3 sequence (DNA): TGTGCCAGCTCACCACACCCAGGGAATGGGCTGAACACTGAAGCTTTCTTT. Protein product: CASSPHPGNGLNTEAFF. The rearrangement uses TRBV18 and TRBJ1-1; possibly TRBD1 for D (5 bases). Trimming took 1 base from V and 0 from J, leaving 15 bases between them. This CDR3 contains 17 residues. Per germline, CDR1 KGHSH and CDR2 LQKENI.